This TCR beta chain was found in a study of low-dose radiotherapy and immunotherapy resistance in tumors. Across the whole study: Cohort 2 patients were irradiated with 1 Gy every two weeks, reaching 13 Gy over 26 weeks.

This clonotype was detected ten times or more. The CDR3 length is 13 residues. The trim removed 1 base at V and 14 bases at J, leaving 6 bases unmatched. Germline V gene lookup returns CDR1 LGHDT and CDR2 YNNKEL (reference sequence). cDNA synthesis used a TRAV/TRBV-specific primer set for both chains. The authors amplified TCRs for around 20 PCR cycles with a constant-region primer and a V-primer adapter. TCRdb called the reads again in MiXCR, with one record for every CDR3 protein. The sample contains around 100,000 distinct CDR3 sequences, 20% to 25% of which appear only once. As to time point: after trial treatment. As to treatment: LDRT plus nivolumab, ipilimumab, low-dose cyclophosphamide and aspirin (RACIN trial).

Sequenced here: PBMCs, sampled after low-dose radiotherapy plus immunotherapy. V usage is TRBV3-1 and J usage is TRBJ2-3, with TRBD2 identical over 10 bases. The origin of this receptor is a female donor with ovarian cancer. The CDR3, as DNA: TGTGCCAGCAGCCAAGCACTAGCGGGAATGTTGTATTTT. It codes for CASSQALAGMLYF.